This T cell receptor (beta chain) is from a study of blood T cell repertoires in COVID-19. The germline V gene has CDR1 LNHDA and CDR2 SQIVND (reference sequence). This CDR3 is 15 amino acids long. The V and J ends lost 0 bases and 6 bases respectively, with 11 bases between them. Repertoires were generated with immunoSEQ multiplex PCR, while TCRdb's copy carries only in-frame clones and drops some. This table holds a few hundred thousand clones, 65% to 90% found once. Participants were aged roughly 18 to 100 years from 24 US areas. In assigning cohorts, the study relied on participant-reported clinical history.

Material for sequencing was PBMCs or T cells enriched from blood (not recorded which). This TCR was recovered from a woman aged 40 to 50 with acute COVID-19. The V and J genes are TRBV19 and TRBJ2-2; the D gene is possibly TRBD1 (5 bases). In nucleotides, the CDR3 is TGTGCCAGTAGTATAGACCCCAGGGTGGCCGGGGAGCTGTTTTTT. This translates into CASSIDPRVAGELFF.